These 27 T cell receptor beta chains were all obtained from the same sample, sequenced in a study of T-cell reconstitution after alpha-beta-depleted transplantation in children. For TCRbeta, the library was prepared with unique molecular identifiers. TCRdb processed the PCR reads anew with MiXCR; each CDR3 protein has one entry. The sample lists 700,000 to 950,000 distinct CDR3 sequences, roughly 15% occurring once. The sequencing here drew on PBMCs, mostly from graft donor cells, taken 360 days after TCRalphabeta/CD19-depleted stem cell transplant. The source is a male patient younger than 18 who had a stem cell transplant for acute lymphoblastic leukemia, so the T cells may come from the graft donor.

This clonotype was seen more than once but under ten times. This chain joins TRBV2 and TRBJ2-5; TRBD2 aligns across 11 bases. The CDR3 runs 14 residues. V lost 4 bases and J lost 6; bases outside the gene matches: 4. Per germline, CDR1 SNHLY and CDR2 FYNNEI. DNA for the CDR3: TGTGCCAGCAGTGCCTGGACTAGCGGGCAGACCCAGTACTTC. Translation: CASSAWTSGQTQYF.

The chain carries TRBV20-1 and TRBJ1-3, with 8 bases fitting TRBD1. The V and J ends lost 5 bases and 1 base, in that order; junction bases with no gene match: 4. The CDR3 has 14 amino acids. The germline V gene has CDR1 DFQATT and CDR2 SNEGSKA (reference sequence). CDR3 amino acids: CSADRTGSGNTIYF. The CDR3 region has the DNA TGCAGTGCTGATCGGACAGGGTCTGGAAACACCATATATTTT.

This clonotype was seen ten or more times. The chain recombines TRBV20-1 with TRBJ1-1, with D unresolved. Trimming left V 0 bases short and J 4 bases short, with 12 bases between. The CDR3 is 14 amino acids. The V gene's germline CDR1 is DFQATT and CDR2 SNEGSKA (reference sequence). CDR3 in DNA: TGCAGTGCTAGAGAGGGCAGAGTAGGCACTGAAGCTTTCTTT. Translating gives CSAREGRVGTEAFF.

The sample holds many counts of this clonotype. The CDR3 DNA reads TGTGCCAGCAGCGAACCGGGACTCATCACAGATACGCAGTATTTT. Its protein is CASSEPGLITDTQYF. The chain links TRBV9 to TRBJ2-3, with D maybe TRBD2 (6 bases). The CDR3 runs to 15 residues. V was clipped by 3 bases and J by 2 bases, with 13 bases between them. CDR1 and CDR2 (germline): SGDLS, YYNGEE. The full variable domain, its missing parts supplied by reference TRBV9 and TRBJ2-3, is DSGVTQTPKHLITATGQRVTLRCSPRSGDLSVYWYQQSLDQGLQFLIQYYNGEERAKGNILERFSAQQFPDLHSELNLSSLELGDSALYFCASSEPGLITDTQYFGPGTRLTVL.

This clonotype appeared a few times. DNA of the CDR3: TGCAGCGTCGGACGGACCACTAACTATGGCTACACCTTC. This codes for CSVGRTTNYGYTF. The chain has TRBV29-1 and TRBJ1-2, with D unresolved. Trimming shortened V by 6 bases and J by 0 bases, and 11 bases separated the two germline ends. This CDR3 has 13 amino acids. Germline V CDR1 and CDR2: SQVTM, ANQGSEA.

This clonotype was counted only a few times. The V call is TRBV7-2, the J call TRBJ2-2, with D possibly called TRBD1 or TRBD2 (5 bases each). V gave up 7 bases and J gave up 7 bases, with 19 bases separating them. The CDR3 is 15 amino acids. The V gene's germline CDR1 is SGHTA and CDR2 FQGNSA. CDR3 in amino acids: CASTLVLGVFGELFF. The CDR3 coding sequence is TGTGCCAGCACCCTTGTGTTGGGGGTCTTCGGGGAGCTGTTTTTT.

The genes are TRBV12-3 or TRBV12-4 and TRBJ2-1; weak D call: TRBD2 (6 bases). There are 13 residues in the CDR3. The germline V and J ends were trimmed by 7 bases and 4 bases, with 11 bases remaining between them. CDR3 loop: CASTLLAYNEQFF. The CDR3 DNA sequence: TGTGCCAGCACCCTTCTAGCGTACAATGAGCAGTTCTTC.

About this clonotype itself: Compared with germline, one end of the junction differs, possibly owing to a read error. V gene TRBV12-3 or TRBV12-4 combines with J gene TRBJ2-7, with 10 bases aligning to TRBD1. The length of the CDR3 is 14 residues. This CDR3 is CSSSWTGGTYEQYF. In nucleotides, the CDR3 is TGTTCCAGCAGCTGGACAGGGGGGACCTACGAGCAGTACTTC.

This chain joins TRBV10-3 and TRBJ2-2, with D hard to call. This CDR3 spans 16 amino acids. Germline V gene data show CDR1 as ENHRY and CDR2 as SYGVKD. V dropped 3 bases and J dropped 0 bases, with 11 bases sitting between them. Here the CDR3 DNA reads TGTGCCATCAGTGACCCCGGACGGCCGAACACCGGGGAGCTGTTTTTT. Residues: CAISDPGRPNTGELFF.

This clonotype occurred many times. The chain joins TRBV19 to TRBJ2-1; TRBD2 matches 10 bases. V gave up 10 bases and J gave up 9 bases; unmatched junction bases: 15. This CDR3 is 15 amino acids long. Germline V lookup: CDR1 LNHDA, CDR2 SQIVND (reference sequence). The DNA of the CDR3 is TGTGCCATAGCCCCTTCTAGCGGGAGACGGGGTGAGCAGTTCTTC. It codes for CAIAPSSGRRGEQFF.

The gene calls are TRBV11-1 and TRBJ2-6; TRBD1 agrees at 9 bases. V dropped 5 bases and J dropped 3; count of bases not matched to a gene: 14. Germline V gene data show CDR1 as SGHAT and CDR2 as FQDESV (reference sequence). The CDR3 is 19 residues long. The chain's CDR3 is CASSIQTRYRGRGANVLTF. The CDR3 DNA reads as TGTGCCAGCAGCATCCAGACCCGGTACAGGGGGCGTGGGGCCAACGTCCTGACTTTC.

This clonotype was seen only once. This chain links TRBV7-3 with TRBJ2-1; 8 bases align to TRBD2. The V gene end was trimmed by 3 bases and the J gene end by 0 bases; junction bases not matched to a gene: 10. The CDR3 has 18 amino acids. Germline V gives CDR1 SGHTA, CDR2 FQGTGA. This CDR3 is CASSFTGGGDGSYNEQFF. As DNA, the CDR3 is TGTGCCAGCAGCTTCACCGGGGGGGGAGACGGCTCCTACAATGAGCAGTTCTTC.

The chain links TRBV7-9 to TRBJ1-5; 8 nucleotides match TRBD1. Germline V gene lookup returns CDR1 SEHNR and CDR2 FQNEAQ (reference sequence). Trimming removed 4 bases from V and 6 bases from J; junction bases left unmatched: 14. The CDR3 contains 17 residues. In DNA form, the CDR3 reads TGTGCCAGCAGCTCATGGGCGGGACAGGCTCAGGGTCAGCCCCAGCATTTT. Translated: CASSSWAGQAQGQPQHF.

The chain couples TRBV7-9 to TRBJ2-3; 9 nucleotides match TRBD2. The germline CDR1 and CDR2 sequences are SEHNR and FQNEAQ (reference sequence). The CDR3 has 15 amino acids. With V trimmed by 4 bases and J by 4 bases, 6 bases remained unmatched. This CDR3 reads CASSSSGKVPDTQYF. The DNA of the CDR3 is TGTGCCAGCAGCTCTAGCGGGAAGGTCCCAGATACGCAGTATTTT.

V usage is TRBV12-3 or TRBV12-4 and J usage is TRBJ2-2; the D gene is possibly TRBD2 (6 bases). This CDR3 has 14 residues. Trimming left V 8 bases short and J 0 bases short, with 10 bases between. CDR3 bases: TGTGCCAGCGCCCCGGGAGCGAACACCGGGGAGCTGTTTTTT. Its protein is CASAPGANTGELFF.

The sample holds many counts of this clonotype. V gene TRBV29-1 combines with J gene TRBJ2-7; D is possibly TRBD1 (5 bases). The V gene's germline CDR1 is SQVTM and CDR2 ANQGSEA. V dropped 4 bases and J dropped 5 bases, with 12 bases sitting between them. The CDR3 loop spans 12 amino acids. CDR3 amino acids: CSVGQPGNEQYF. CDR3 bases: TGCAGCGTTGGTCAGCCAGGGAACGAGCAGTACTTC.

This clonotype has a count of ten or more. The chain is built from TRBV27 and TRBJ1-1, with D unclear. Germline CDR1 and CDR2: MNHEY and SMNVEV (reference sequence). The CDR3 has 12 residues. V lost 4 bases, J lost 5 bases, and 8 bases lay in between. DNA for the CDR3: TGTGCCAGCAGTTCCCAGAGGACTGAAGCTTTCTTT. It codes for CASSSQRTEAFF.

The CDR3 nucleotides read TGTGCCAGCAGTCGGACAGGTCAAGGGATCCAAGAGACCCAGTACTTC. Amino acid sequence: CASSRTGQGIQETQYF. V gene TRBV12-3 or TRBV12-4 combines with J gene TRBJ2-5, with 7 positions matching TRBD1. Trimming took 5 bases from V and 1 from J; bases not matched to a gene: 10. CDR3 size: 16 residues.

This clonotype was counted a few times. The chain is built from TRBV9 and TRBJ2-1; the D gene could be TRBD1 or TRBD2 (6 bases each). The V gene lost 0 bases and the J gene lost 3 bases, with 10 bases spanning the gap. Germline CDR1 and CDR2: SGDLS and YYNGEE. The length of the CDR3 is 15 residues. The CDR3, as DNA: TGTGCCAGCAGCGTAGGCGGGGACAACTACAATGAGCAGTTCTTC. This translates into CASSVGGDNYNEQFF.

J is TRBJ2-1 and V is TRBV10-3, with D hard to call. CDR3 size: 18 residues. Germline-derived CDR1 and CDR2 are ENHRY and SYGVKD. V was pared by 2 bases and J by 1 base, with 18 bases between. The CDR3 coding sequence is TGTGCCATCAGTGAGATTAAGGCAGGCGGTACTTCCTACAATGAGCAGTTCTTC. Protein sequence: CAISEIKAGGTSYNEQFF.

The genes are TRBV3-1 and TRBJ1-1, with 10 nucleotides matching TRBD1. Germline CDR1 and CDR2: LGHDT and YNNKEL (reference sequence). This CDR3 region has 13 residues. V was clipped by 3 bases and J by 6 bases; unmatched bases: 1. The CDR3 sequence is CASSQGTGAEAFF. The CDR3 DNA reads as TGTGCCAGCAGCCAGGGGACAGGGGCTGAAGCTTTCTTT.

The DNA for the CDR3 is TGTGCCAGCAGTGAATATGCGGGGCTAGCCGGCCTATACGAGCAGTACTTC. Translating gives CASSEYAGLAGLYEQYF. The J gene is TRBJ2-7, the V gene TRBV25-1, with D maybe TRBD2 (6 bases). The germline gives CDR1 MGHDK, CDR2 SYGVNS. This CDR3 spans 17 amino acids. V lost 0 bases to trimming and J lost 4 bases, with 19 bases between them.

This clonotype appeared a few times. The chain has TRBV29-1 and TRBJ2-1; the D is unclear. The CDR3 sequence is 14 residues long. Trimming cost V 4 bases and J 4 bases, with 14 bases left between them. CDR1 is SQVTM, CDR2 ANQGSEA, per germline. The CDR3 nucleotides read TGCAGCGTTGCACCCATCCCGTCTTACAATGAGCAGTTCTTC. It codes for CSVAPIPSYNEQFF.

This clonotype was seen a handful of times. V gene TRBV21-1 combines with J gene TRBJ2-7; TRBD1, the table's D call, was not compared with the DNA. TRBV21-1 is a recognized pseudogene. The CDR3 has 15 amino acids. DNA of the CDR3: TGTGCCAGCAGCAAGGGGGGCGCGTCGAACTACGAGCAGTACTTC. Translation: CASSKGGASNYEQYF.

The chain links TRBV4-1 to TRBJ1-2; tentative D call: TRBD1 (5 bases). The CDR3 has 14 amino acids. The germline CDR1 and CDR2 sequences are MGHRA and YSYEKL. The ends were cut back, 5 bases at V and 8 bases at J, with 18 bases in the middle. The CDR3 DNA follows: TGCGCCAGCAGCTTATATCCGGGACCCTTAGGCTACACCTTC. Translating gives CASSLYPGPLGYTF.

Only a few counts were recorded for this clonotype. The chain uses TRBV7-9 and TRBJ2-7, with a weak D call TRBD1 (5 bases). Germline lookup yields CDR1 SEHNR and CDR2 FQNEAQ (reference sequence). V was clipped by 4 bases and J by 3 bases, with 19 bases between them. CDR3 length: 16 residues. The CDR3, as DNA: TGTGCCAGCAGCTGGAAGCCTCTTCAGGGAAGCTACGAGCAGTACTTC. Translation: CASSWKPLQGSYEQYF.

V is TRBV5-1 and J is TRBJ1-6, with a tentative D call TRBD1 (5 bases). Trimming stripped 1 base from V and 4 bases from J, with 18 bases between. Germline loops: CDR1 SGHRS, CDR2 YFSETQ. The CDR3 runs 18 residues. CDR3 sequence reads: CASSLTWGRTQYNSPLHF. The DNA for the CDR3 is TGCGCCAGCAGCTTGACTTGGGGCAGAACCCAGTATAATTCACCCCTCCACTTT.